The clone carrying this TCR beta chain is a singleton in its sample. Its antigen is as yet unknown. Sample-barcoded 5' priming and a J-beta primer mix drove a second PCR of 7 to 11 cycles. Every single cDNA molecule received a tag from a template-switch adaptor with 12 random nucleotides. TCRdb analysed the 5' RACE reads with MiXCR anew, one entry per CDR3 protein. The table records over 1,200,000 distinct CDR3 sequences, approximately 59% of them present only once. This specimen comes from a study of blood T cells in healthy people across ages. Study as a whole: Capture via template switching afforded approximately one barcoded beta molecule per two T cells.

The CDR3 loop spans 15 amino acids. The germline CDR1 and CDR2 sequences are MGHRA and YSYEKL. Deletions cut 4 bases from V and 3 bases from J, with 13 bases between. Study results and limitations: Naive and antigen-experienced cells could not be conclusively compared, given unsorted PBMCs.

V and J are TRBV4-1 and TRBJ1-5; D is unclear. This receptor was obtained from a man aged 18-30 years in good health. Sequenced sample: blood. CDR3 protein: CASSLRHLNNQPQHF. CDR3 sequence (DNA): TGCGCCAGCAGCCTCCGACACCTTAACAATCAGCCCCAGCATTTT.